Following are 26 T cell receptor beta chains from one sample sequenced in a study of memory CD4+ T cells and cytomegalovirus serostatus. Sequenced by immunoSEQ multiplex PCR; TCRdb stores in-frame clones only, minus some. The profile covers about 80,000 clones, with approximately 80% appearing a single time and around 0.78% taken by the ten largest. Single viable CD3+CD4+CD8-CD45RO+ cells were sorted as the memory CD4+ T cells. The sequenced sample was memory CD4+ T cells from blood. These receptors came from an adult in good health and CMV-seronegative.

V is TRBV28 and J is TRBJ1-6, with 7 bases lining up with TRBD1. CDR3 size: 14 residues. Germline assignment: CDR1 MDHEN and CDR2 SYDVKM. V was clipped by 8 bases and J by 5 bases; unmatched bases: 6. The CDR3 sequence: CASPQQGNNSPLHF. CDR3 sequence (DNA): TGTGCCAGCCCACAACAGGGGAATAATTCACCCCTCCACTTT.

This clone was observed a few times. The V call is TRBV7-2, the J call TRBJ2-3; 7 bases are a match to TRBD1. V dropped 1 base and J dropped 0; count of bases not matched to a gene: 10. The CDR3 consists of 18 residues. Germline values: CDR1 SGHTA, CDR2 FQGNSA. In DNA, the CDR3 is TGTGCCAGCAGCTTAGAGGCCAGGGGGACCCCTAGCACAGATACGCAGTATTTT. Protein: CASSLEARGTPSTDTQYF.

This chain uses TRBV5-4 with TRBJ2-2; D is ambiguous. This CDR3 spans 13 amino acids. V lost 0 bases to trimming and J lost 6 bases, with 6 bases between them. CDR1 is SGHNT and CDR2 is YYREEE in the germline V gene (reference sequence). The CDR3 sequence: CASSLEWAGELFF. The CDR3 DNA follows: TGTGCCAGCAGCTTGGAGTGGGCCGGGGAGCTGTTTTTT. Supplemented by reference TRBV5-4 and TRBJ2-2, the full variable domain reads ETGVTQSPTHLIKTRGQQVTLRCSSQSGHNTVSWYQQALGQGPQFIFQYYREEENGRGNFPPRFSGLQFPNYSSELNVNALELDDSALYLCASSLEWAGELFFGEGSRLTVL.

The CDR3 protein is CASREIQGAGNGYTF. CDR3 in DNA: TGTGCCAGCAGAGAAATACAGGGGGCAGGGAATGGCTACACCTTC. V gene TRBV2 combines with J gene TRBJ1-2; 9 nucleotides match TRBD1. Looked up from germline, CDR1 is SNHLY and CDR2 is FYNNEI. This CDR3 spans 15 amino acids. V shed 6 bases and J 6 bases; nucleotides not matched to a gene: 11.

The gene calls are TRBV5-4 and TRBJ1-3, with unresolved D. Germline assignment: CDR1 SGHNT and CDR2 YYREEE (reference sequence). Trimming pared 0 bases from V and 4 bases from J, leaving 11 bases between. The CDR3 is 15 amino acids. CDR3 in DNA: TGTGCCAGCAGCTTGGGACGGGCTGGAGGAAACACCATATATTTT. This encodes CASSLGRAGGNTIYF.

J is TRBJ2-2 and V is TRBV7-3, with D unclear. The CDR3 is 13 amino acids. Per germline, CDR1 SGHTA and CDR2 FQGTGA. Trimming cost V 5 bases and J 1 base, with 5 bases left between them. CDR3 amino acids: CASSRQNTGELFF. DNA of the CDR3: TGTGCCAGCAGCCGACAGAACACCGGGGAGCTGTTTTTT.

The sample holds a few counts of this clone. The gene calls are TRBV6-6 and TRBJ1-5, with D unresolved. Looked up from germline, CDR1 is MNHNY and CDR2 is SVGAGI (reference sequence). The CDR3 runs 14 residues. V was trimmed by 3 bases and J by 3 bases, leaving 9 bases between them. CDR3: CASSYSFPNQPQHF. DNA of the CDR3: TGTGCCAGCAGTTATAGCTTCCCCAATCAGCCCCAGCATTTT.

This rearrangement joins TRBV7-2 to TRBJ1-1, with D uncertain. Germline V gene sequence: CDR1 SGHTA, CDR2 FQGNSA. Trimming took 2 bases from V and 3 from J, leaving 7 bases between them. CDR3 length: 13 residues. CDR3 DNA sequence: TGTGCCAGCAGCTTAAAATGGGACACTGAAGCTTTCTTT. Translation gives CASSLKWDTEAFF.

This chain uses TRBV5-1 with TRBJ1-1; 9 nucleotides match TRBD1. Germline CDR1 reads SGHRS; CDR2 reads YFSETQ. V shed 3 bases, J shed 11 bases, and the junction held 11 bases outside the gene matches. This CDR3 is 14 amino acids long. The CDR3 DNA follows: TGCGCCAGCAGCTGGGCCGGACAGGGGTTGGGGGCTTTCTTT. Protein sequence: CASSWAGQGLGAFF. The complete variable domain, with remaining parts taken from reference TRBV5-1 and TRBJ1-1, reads KAGVTQTPRYLIKTRGQQVTLSCSPISGHRSVSWYQQTPGQGLQFLFEYFSETQRNKGNFPGRFSGRQFSNSRSEMNVSTLELGDSALYLCASSWAGQGLGAFFGQGTRLTVV.

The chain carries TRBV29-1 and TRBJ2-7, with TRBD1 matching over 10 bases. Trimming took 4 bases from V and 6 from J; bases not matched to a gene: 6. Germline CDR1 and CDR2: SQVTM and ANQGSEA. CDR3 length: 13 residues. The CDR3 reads CSVARQGAGEQYF. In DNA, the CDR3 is TGCAGCGTTGCTAGACAGGGGGCCGGCGAGCAGTACTTC.

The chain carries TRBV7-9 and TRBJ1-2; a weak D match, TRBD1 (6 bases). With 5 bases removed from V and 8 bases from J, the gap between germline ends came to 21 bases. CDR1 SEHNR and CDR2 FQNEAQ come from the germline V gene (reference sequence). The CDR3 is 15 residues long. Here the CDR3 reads CASSLRTDRVYGYTF. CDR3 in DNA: TGTGCCAGCAGCCTAAGGACAGATCGCGTTTACGGCTACACCTTC. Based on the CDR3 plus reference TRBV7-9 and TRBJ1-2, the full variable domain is DTGVSQNPRHKITKRGQNVTFRCDPISEHNRLYWYRQTLGQGPEFLTYFQNEAQLEKSRLLSDRFSAERPKGSFSTLEIQRTEQGDSAMYLCASSLRTDRVYGYTFGSGTRLTVV.

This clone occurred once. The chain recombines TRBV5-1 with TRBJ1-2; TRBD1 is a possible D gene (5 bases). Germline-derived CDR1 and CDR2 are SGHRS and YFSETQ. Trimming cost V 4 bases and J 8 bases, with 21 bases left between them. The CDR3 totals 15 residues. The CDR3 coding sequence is TGCGCCAGCAGCCCGGCAGCCGGACGGGGGGGAGGCTACACCTTC. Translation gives CASSPAAGRGGGYTF.

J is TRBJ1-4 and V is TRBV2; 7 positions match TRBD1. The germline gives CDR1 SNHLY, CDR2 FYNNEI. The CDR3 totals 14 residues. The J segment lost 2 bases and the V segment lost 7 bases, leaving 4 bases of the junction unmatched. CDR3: CASTRDSTNEKLFF. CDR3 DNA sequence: TGTGCCAGCACCCGGGACAGCACTAATGAAAAACTGTTTTTT.

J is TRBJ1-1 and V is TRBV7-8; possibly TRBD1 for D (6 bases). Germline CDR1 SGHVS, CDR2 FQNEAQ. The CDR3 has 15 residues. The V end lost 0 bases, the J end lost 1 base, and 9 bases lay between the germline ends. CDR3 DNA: TGTGCCAGCAGCTTAGCCCAGACAGGGAACACTGAAGCTTTCTTT. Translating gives CASSLAQTGNTEAFF.

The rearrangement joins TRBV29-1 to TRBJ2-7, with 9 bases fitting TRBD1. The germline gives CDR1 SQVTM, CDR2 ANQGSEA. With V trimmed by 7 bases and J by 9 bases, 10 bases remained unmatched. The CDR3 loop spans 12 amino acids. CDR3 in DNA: TGCAGCGCCCAGACAGGGGGAGGAGGGCAGTACTTC. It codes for CSAQTGGGGQYF.

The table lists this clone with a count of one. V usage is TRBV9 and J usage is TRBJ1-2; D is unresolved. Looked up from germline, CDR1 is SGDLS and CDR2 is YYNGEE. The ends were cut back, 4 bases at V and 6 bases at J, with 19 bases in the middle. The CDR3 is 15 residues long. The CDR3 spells CASSPWAGQEDGYTF. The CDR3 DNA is TGTGCCAGCAGCCCCTGGGCCGGGCAGGAAGATGGCTACACCTTC.

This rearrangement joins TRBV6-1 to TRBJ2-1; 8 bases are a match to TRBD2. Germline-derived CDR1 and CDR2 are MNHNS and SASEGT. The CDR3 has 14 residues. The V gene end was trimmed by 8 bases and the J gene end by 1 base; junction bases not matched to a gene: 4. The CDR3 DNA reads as TGTGCCAGCCTACGGGGGGGGTCCTACAATGAGCAGTTCTTC. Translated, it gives CASLRGGSYNEQFF.

As DNA, the CDR3 is TGTGCCAGCCCACTCGGGCACAGAGAAAACTATGGCTACACCTTC. It translates to CASPLGHRENYGYTF. J is TRBJ1-2 and V is TRBV6-6; D gene unclear. The ends were cut back, 8 bases at V and 2 bases at J, with 18 bases in the middle. The length of the CDR3 is 15 residues. From germline, CDR1 is MNHNY and CDR2 SVGAGI (reference sequence).

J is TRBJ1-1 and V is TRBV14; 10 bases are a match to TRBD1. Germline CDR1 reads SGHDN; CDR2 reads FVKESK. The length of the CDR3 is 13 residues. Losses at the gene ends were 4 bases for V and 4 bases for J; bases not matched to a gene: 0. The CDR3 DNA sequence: TGTGCCAGCAGCCGGGACAGGGGCACTGAAGCTTTCTTT. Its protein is CASSRDRGTEAFF.

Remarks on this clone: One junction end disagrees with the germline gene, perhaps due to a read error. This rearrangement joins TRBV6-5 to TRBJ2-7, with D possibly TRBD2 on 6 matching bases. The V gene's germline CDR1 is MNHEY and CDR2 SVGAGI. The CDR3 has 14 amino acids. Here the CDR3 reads CTSGFRDASYEQYF. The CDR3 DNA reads TGTACCAGCGGGTTCCGGGACGCTTCCTACGAGCAGTACTTC.

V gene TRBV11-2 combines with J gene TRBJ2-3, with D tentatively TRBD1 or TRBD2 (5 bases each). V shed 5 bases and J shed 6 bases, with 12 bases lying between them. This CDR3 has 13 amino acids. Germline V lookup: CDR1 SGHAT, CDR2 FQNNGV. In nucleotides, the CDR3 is TGTGCCAGCAGCGCTTGGGGGACCGATACGCAGTATTTT. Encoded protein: CASSAWGTDTQYF. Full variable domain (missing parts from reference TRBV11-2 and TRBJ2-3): EAGVAQSPRYKIIEKRQSVAFWCNPISGHATLYWYQQILGQGPKLLIQFQNNGVVDDSQLPKDRFSAERLKGVDSTLKIQPAKLEDSAVYLCASSAWGTDTQYFGPGTRLTVL.

CDR3 coding DNA: TGTGCCATCACGGGGGGCGAGGGGGAGGGTACTGAAGCTTTCTTT. This codes for CAITGGEGEGTEAFF. The rearrangement links TRBV10-3 to TRBJ1-1; weak D call: TRBD1 (6 bases). CDR1 is ENHRY and CDR2 is SYGVKD in the germline V gene. The CDR3 has 15 residues. Trimming took 7 bases from V and 5 from J, leaving 20 bases between them.

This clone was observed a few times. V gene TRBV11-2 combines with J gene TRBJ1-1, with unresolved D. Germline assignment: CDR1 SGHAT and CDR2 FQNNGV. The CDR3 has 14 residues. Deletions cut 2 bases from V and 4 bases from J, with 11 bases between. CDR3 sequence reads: CASSLISSATEAFF. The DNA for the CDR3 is TGTGCCAGCAGCTTAATTAGTAGCGCCACTGAAGCTTTCTTT.

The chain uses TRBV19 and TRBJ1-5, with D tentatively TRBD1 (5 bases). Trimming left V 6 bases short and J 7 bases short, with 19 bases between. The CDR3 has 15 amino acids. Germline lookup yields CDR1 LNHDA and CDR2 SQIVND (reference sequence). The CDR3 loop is CASRSGGSGDQPQHF. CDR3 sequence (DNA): TGTGCCAGTAGGAGTGGGGGAAGTGGCGACCAGCCCCAGCATTTT.

The DNA of the CDR3 is TGTGCCAGCACCGAAAGGACAGGGCTGGAGACCCAGTACTTC. Its protein is CASTERTGLETQYF. The V and J genes are TRBV28 and TRBJ2-5; 8 nucleotides match TRBD1. Unmatched junction bases numbered 9, after V lost 7 bases and J lost 5 bases. Germline CDR1 reads MDHEN; CDR2 reads SYDVKM. The CDR3 is made up of 14 amino acids.

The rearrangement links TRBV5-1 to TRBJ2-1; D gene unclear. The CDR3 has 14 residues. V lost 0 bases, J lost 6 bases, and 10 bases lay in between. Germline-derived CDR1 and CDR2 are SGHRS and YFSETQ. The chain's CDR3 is CASSLEVGLNEQFF. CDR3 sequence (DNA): TGCGCCAGCAGCTTGGAAGTGGGCCTCAATGAGCAGTTCTTC.